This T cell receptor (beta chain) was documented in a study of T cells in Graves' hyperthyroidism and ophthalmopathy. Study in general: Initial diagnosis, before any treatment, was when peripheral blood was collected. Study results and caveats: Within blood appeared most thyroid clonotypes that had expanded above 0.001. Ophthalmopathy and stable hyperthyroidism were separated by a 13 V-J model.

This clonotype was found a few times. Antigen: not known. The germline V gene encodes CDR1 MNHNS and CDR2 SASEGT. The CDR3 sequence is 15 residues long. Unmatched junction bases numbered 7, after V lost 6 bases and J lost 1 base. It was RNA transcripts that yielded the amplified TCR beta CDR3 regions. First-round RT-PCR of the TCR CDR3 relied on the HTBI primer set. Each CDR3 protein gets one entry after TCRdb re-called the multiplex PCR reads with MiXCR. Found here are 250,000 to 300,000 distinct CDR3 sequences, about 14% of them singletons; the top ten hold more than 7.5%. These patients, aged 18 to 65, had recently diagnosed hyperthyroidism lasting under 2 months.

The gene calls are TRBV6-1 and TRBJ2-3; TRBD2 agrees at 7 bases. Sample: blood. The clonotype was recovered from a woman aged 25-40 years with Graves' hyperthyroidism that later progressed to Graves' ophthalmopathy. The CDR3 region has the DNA TGTGCCAGCAGGCTAAGGGGAGGGGGCACAGATACGCAGTATTTT. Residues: CASRLRGGGTDTQYF.